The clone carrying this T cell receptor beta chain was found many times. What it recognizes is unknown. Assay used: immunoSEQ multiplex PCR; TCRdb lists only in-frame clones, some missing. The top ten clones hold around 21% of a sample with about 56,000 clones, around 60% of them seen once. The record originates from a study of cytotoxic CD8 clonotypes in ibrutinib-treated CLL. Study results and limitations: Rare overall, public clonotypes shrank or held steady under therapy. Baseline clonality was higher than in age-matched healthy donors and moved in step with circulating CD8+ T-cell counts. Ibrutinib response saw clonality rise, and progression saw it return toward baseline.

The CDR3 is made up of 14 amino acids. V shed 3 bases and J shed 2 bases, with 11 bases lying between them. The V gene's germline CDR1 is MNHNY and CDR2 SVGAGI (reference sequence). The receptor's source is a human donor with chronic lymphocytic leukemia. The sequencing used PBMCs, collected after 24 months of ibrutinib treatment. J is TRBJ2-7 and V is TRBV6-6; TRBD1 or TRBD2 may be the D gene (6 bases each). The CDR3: CASSYSGATYEQYF. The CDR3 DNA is TGTGCCAGCAGTTATTCGGGGGCGACCTACGAGCAGTACTTC.